The clone carrying this T cell receptor beta chain came up many times. The TCRbeta library was prepared with unique molecular identifiers. TCRdb ran MiXCR on the PCR reads and lists one entry per CDR3 protein. The repertoire holds fewer than 130,000 distinct CDR3 sequences, with over 9% as singletons. CDR1 and CDR2 from the germline V gene are SEHNR and FQNEAQ (reference sequence). The V and J ends lost 3 bases and 0 bases respectively, with 9 bases between them. The CDR3 has 14 residues. The data belong to a study of T-cell reconstitution after alpha-beta-depleted transplantation in children. Sequenced here: PBMCs from the stem cell graft donor, sampled from the stem cell graft. The TCR sequence derives from a human donor who donated a stem cell graft to a child with acute lymphoblastic leukemia. J is TRBJ2-7 and V is TRBV7-9; D uncertain. CDR3 sequence reads: CASSLSQDSYEQYF. The CDR3 DNA is TGTGCCAGCAGCTTGAGTCAGGACTCCTACGAGCAGTACTTC.